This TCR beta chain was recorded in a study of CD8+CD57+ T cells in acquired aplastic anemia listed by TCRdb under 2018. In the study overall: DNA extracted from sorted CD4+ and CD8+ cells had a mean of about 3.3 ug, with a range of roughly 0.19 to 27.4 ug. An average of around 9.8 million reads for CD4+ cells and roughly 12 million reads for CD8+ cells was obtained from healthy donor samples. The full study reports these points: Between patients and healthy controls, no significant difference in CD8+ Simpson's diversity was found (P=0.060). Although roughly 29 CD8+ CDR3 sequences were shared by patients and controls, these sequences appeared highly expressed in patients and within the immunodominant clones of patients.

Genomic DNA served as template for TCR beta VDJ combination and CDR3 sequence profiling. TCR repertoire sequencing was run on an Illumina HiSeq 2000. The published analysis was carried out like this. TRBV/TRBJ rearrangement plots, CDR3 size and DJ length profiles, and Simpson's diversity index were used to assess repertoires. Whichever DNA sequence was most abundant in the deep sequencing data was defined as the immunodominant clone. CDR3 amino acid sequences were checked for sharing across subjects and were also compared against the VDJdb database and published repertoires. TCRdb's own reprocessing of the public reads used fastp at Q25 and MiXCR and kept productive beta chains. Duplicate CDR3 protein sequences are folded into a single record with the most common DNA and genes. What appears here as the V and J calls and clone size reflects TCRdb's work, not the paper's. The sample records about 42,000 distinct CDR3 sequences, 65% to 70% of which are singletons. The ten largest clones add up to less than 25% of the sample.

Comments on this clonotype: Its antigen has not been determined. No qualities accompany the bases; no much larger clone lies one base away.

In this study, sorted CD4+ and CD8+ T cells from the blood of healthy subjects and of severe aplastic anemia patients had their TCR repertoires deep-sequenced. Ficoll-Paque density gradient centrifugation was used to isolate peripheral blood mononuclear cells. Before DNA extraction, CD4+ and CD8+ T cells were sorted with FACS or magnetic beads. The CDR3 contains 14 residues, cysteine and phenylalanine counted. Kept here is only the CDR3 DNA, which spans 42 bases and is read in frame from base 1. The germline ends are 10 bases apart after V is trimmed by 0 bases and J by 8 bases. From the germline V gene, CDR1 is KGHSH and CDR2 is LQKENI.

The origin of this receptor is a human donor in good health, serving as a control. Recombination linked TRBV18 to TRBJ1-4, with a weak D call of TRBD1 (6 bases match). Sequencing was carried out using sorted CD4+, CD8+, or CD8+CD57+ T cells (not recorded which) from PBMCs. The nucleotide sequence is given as TGTGCCAGCTCACCACCGTGGACAGCGGAAAAACTGTTTTTT. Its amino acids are CASSPPWTAEKLFF.